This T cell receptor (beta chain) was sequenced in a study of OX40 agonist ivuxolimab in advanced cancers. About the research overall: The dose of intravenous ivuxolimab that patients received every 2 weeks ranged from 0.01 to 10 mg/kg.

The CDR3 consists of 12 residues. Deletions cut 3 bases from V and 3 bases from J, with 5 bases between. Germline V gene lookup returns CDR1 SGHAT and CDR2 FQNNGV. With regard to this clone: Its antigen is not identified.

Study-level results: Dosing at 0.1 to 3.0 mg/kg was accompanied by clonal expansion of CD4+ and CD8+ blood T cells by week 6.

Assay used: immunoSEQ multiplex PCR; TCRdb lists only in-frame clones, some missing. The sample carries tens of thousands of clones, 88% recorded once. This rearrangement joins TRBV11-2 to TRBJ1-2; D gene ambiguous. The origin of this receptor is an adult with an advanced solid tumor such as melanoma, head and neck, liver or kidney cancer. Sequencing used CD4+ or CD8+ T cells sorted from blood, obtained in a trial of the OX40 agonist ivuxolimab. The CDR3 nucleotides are TGTGCCAGCAGCTTCCAAGACTATGGCTACACCTTC. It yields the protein CASSFQDYGYTF.